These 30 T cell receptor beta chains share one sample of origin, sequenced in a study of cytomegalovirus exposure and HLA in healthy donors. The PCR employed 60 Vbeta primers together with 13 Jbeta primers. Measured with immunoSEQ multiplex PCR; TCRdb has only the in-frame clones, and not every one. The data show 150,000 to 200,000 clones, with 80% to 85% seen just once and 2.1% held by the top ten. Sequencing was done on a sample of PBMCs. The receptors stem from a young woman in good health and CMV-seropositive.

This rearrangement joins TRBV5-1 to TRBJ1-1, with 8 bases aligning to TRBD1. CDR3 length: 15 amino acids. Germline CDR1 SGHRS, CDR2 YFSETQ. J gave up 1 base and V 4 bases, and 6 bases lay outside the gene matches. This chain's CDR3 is CASSAGQVRNTEAFF. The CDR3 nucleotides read TGCGCCAGCAGCGCGGGACAGGTTAGGAACACTGAAGCTTTCTTT.

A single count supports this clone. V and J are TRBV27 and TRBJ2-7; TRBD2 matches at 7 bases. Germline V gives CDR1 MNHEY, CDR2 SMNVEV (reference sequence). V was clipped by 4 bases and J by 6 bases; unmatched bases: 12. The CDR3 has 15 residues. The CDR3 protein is CASSSSRGVSGEQYF. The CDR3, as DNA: TGTGCCAGCAGTTCCTCTCGGGGGGTAAGTGGCGAGCAGTACTTC.

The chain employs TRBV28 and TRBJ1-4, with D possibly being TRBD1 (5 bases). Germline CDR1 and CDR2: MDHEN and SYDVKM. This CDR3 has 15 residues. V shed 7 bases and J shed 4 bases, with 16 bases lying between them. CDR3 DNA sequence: TGTGCCAGCACCCTTGGGGGAGGATTTAATGAAAAACTGTTTTTT. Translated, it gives CASTLGGGFNEKLFF.

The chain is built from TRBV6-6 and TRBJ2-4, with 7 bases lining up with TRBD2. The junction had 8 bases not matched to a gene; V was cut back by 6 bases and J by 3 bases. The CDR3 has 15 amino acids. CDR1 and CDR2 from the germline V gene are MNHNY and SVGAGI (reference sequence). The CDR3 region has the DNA TGTGCCAGCAGCGACCCGGGGGGTGGCAAAAACATTCAGTACTTC. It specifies CASSDPGGGKNIQYF.

CDR3 DNA: TGTGCCAGCAGTCTAAGAGAGAACACTGAAGCTTTCTTT. The encoded protein is CASSLRENTEAFF. The chain has TRBV6-5 and TRBJ1-1; D unresolved. The CDR3 runs 13 residues. Trimming left V 5 bases short and J 1 base short, with 8 bases between. CDR1 and CDR2 from the germline V gene are MNHEY and SVGAGI.

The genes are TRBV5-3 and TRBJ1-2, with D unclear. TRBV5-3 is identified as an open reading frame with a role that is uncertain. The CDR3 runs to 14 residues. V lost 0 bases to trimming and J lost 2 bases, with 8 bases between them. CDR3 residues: CARSLGVFNYGYTF. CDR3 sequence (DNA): TGTGCCAGAAGCTTGGGAGTATTCAACTATGGCTACACCTTC.

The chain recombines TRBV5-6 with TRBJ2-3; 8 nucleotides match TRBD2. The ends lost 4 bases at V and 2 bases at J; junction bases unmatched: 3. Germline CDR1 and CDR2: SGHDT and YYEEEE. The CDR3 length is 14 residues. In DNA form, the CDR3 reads TGTGCCAGCAGCCCGGGGGGGCCCACAGATACGCAGTATTTT. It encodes CASSPGGPTDTQYF.

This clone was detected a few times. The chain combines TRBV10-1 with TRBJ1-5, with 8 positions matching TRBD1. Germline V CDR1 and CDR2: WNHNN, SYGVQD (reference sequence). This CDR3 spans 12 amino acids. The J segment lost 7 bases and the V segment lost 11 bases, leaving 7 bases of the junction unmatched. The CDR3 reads CAGRGQGQPQHF. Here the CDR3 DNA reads TGCGCCGGCCGAGGACAGGGACAGCCCCAGCATTTT.

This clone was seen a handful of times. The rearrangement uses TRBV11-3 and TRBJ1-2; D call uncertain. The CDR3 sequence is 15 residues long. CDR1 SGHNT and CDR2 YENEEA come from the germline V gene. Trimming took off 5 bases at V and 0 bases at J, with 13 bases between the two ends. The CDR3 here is CASSPAGSANYGYTF. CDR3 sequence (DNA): TGTGCCAGCAGCCCAGCGGGTAGTGCTAACTATGGCTACACCTTC. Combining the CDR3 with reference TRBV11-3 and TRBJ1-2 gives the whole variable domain EAGVVQSPRYKIIEKKQPVAFWCNPISGHNTLYWYLQNLGQGPELLIRYENEEAVDDSQLPKDRFSAERLKGVDSTLKIQPAELGDSAVYLCASSPAGSANYGYTFGSGTRLTVV.

DNA of the CDR3: TGTGCCAGCAGCAAAAGGGGGGGGGTAGACAGGCTAAGCTCCTATAATTCACCCCTCCACTTT. Its translation: CASSKRGGVDRLSSYNSPLHF. This rearrangement joins TRBV21-1 to TRBJ1-6. TRBV21-1 is termed a pseudogene. The CDR3 loop spans 21 amino acids.

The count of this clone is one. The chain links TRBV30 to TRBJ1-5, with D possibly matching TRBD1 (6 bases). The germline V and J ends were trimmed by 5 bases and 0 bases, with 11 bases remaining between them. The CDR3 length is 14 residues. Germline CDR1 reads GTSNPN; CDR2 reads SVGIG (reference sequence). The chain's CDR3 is CAWWPGDSNQPQHF. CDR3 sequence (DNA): TGTGCCTGGTGGCCAGGGGATAGCAATCAGCCCCAGCATTTT.

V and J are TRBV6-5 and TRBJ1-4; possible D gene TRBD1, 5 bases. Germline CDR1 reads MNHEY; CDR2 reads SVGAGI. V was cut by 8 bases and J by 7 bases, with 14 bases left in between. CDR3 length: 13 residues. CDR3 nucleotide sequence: TGTGCCAGCCGTATAGGCGGGGGTGAAAAACTGTTTTTT. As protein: CASRIGGGEKLFF.

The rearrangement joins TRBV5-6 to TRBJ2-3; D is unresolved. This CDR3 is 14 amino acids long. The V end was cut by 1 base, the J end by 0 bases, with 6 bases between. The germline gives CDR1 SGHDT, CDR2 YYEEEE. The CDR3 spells CASSLYSSTDTQYF. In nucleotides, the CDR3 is TGTGCCAGCAGCTTGTATTCTAGCACAGATACGCAGTATTTT.

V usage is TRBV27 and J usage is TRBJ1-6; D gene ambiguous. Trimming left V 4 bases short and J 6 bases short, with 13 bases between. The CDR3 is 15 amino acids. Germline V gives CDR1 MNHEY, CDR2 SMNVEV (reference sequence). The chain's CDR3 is CASSSRSLSNSPLHF. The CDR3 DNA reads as TGTGCCAGCAGTTCACGGTCCCTTTCTAATTCACCCCTCCACTTT.

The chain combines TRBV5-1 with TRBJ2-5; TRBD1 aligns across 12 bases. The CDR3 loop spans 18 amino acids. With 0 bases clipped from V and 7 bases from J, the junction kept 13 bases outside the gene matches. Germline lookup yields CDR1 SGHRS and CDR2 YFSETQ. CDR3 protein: CASSLARVGTGGRGTQYF. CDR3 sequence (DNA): TGCGCCAGCAGCTTGGCCAGGGTTGGGACAGGGGGCCGAGGGACCCAGTACTTC. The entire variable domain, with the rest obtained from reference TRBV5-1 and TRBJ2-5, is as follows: KAGVTQTPRYLIKTRGQQVTLSCSPISGHRSVSWYQQTPGQGLQFLFEYFSETQRNKGNFPGRFSGRQFSNSRSEMNVSTLELGDSALYLCASSLARVGTGGRGTQYFGPGTRLLVL.

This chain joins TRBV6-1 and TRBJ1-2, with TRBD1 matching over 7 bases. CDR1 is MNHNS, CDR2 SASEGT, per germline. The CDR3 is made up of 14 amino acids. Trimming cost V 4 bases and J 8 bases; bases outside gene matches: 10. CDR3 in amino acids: CASSARGHGAGYTF. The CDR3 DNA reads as TGTGCCAGCAGTGCGAGGGGGCATGGGGCGGGCTACACCTTC.

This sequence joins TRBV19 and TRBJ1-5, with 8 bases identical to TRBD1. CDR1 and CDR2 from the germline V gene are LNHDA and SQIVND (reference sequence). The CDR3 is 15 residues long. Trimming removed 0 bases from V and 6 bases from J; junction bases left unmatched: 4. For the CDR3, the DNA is TGTGCCAGTAGTATAGACGGACAGGGAGGTCAGCCCCAGCATTTT. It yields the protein CASSIDGQGGQPQHF.

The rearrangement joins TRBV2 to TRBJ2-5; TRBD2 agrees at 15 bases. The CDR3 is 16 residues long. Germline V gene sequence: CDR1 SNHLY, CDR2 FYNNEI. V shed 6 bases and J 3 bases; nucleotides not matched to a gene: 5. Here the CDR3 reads CASRGLAGGGEETQYF. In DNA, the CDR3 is TGTGCCAGCAGGGGACTAGCGGGGGGTGGGGAAGAGACCCAGTACTTC. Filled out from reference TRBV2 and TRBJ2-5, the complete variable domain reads EPEVTQTPSHQVTQMGQEVILRCVPISNHLYFYWYRQILGQKVEFLVSFYNNEISEKSEIFDDQFSVERPDGSNFTLKIRSTKLEDSAMYFCASRGLAGGGEETQYFGPGTRLLVL.

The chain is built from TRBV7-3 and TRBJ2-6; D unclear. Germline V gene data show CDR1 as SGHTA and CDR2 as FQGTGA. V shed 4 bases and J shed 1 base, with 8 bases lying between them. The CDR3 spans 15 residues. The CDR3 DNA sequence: TGTGCCAGCAGCTCTGTAACTTCTGGGGCCAACGTCCTGACTTTC. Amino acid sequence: CASSSVTSGANVLTF.

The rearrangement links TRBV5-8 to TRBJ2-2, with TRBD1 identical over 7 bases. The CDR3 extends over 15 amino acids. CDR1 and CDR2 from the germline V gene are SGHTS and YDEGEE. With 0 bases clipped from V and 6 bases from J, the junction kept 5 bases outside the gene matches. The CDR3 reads CASSLGQGVAGELFF. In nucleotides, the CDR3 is TGTGCCAGCAGCTTGGGACAGGGAGTGGCCGGGGAGCTGTTTTTT.

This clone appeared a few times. CDR3 in amino acids: CAWRALLEQYF. The CDR3 region has the DNA TGTGCCTGGAGGGCCCTTCTCGAGCAGTACTTC. The rearrangement links TRBV30 to TRBJ2-7; no reliable D call. CDR3 length equals 11 residues. The germline V and J ends were trimmed by 3 bases and 6 bases, with 9 bases remaining between them. Germline-derived CDR1 and CDR2 are GTSNPN and SVGIG (reference sequence).

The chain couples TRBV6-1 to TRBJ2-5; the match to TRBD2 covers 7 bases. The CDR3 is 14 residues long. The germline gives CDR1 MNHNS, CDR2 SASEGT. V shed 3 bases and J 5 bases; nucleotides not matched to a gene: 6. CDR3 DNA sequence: TGTGCCAGCAGTGATCAGGGAGGGATCGAGACCCAGTACTTC. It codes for CASSDQGGIETQYF.

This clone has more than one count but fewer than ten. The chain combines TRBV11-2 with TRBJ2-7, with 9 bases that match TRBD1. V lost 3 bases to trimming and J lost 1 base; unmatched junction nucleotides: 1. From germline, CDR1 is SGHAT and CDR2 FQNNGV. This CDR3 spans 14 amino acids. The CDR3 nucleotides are TGTGCCAGCAGCTTCGGGACAGGGTCCTACGAGCAGTACTTC. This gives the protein CASSFGTGSYEQYF.

The CDR3 spells CAWSPGLAGETQYF. The CDR3 coding sequence is TGTGCCTGGAGTCCGGGACTAGCGGGAGAGACCCAGTACTTC. The chain employs TRBV30 and TRBJ2-5; 12 bases agree with TRBD2. CDR1 is GTSNPN and CDR2 is SVGIG in the germline V gene (reference sequence). V lost 2 bases to trimming and J lost 4 bases; unmatched junction nucleotides: 2. This CDR3 contains 14 residues.

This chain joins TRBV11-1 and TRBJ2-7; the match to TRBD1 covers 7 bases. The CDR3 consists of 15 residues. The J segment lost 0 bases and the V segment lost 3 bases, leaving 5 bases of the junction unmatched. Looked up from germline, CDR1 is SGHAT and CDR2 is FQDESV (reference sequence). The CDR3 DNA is TGTGCCAGCAGCTTGGGACAGTTATCCTCCTACGAGCAGTACTTC. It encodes CASSLGQLSSYEQYF.

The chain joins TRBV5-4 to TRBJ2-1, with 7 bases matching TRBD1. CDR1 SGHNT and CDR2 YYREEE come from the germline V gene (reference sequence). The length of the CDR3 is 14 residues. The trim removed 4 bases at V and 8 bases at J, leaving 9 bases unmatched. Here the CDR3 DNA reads TGTGCCAGCAGCAGGGACAGAGGCTTGGATGAGCAGTTCTTC. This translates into CASSRDRGLDEQFF.

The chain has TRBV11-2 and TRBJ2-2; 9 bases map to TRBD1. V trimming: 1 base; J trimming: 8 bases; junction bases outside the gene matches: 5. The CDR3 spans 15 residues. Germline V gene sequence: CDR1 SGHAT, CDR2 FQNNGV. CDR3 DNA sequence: TGTGCCAGCAGCTTAGGGGGGACAGGGCCAGGGGAGCTGTTTTTT. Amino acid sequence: CASSLGGTGPGELFF.

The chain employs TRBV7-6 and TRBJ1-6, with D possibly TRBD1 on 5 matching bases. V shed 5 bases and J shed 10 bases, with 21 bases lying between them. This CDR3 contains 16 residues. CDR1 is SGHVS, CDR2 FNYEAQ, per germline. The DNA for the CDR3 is TGTGCCAGCAGCCCCGGGAGATCGCAGGGACGCTCACCCCTCCACTTT. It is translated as CASSPGRSQGRSPLHF.

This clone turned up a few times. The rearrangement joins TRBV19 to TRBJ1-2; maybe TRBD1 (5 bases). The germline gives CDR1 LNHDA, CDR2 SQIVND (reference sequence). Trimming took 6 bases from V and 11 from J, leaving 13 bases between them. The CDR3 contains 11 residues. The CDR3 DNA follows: TGTGCCAGTAGACCGACAGTAGGGTACACCTTC. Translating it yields CASRPTVGYTF.

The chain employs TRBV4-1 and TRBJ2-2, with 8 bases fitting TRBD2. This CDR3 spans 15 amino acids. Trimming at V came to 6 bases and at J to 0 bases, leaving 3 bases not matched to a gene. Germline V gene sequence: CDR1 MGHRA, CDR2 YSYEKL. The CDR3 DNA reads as TGCGCCAGCAGACCACTAGCGGCGAACACCGGGGAGCTGTTTTTT. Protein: CASRPLAANTGELFF.